The entry below describes one TCR beta chain. This specimen comes from a study of blood T cell repertoires in COVID-19. Study background: Acute and convalescent COVID-19 samples came from the United States, Italy and Spain.

In the source study's methods: Using reference gene primer amplification, nucleated cell counts were estimated. Only in-frame clones appear in the TCRdb table, and some are missing; sequencing was by immunoSEQ multiplex PCR. V and J calls and clone size are copied from that table; D and trimming were computed from the DNA. Found here are 150,000 to 200,000 clones, around 77% of them singletons; the top ten hold 6% to 7.5%. CDR3 length: 15 amino acids. Trimming pared 0 bases from V and 7 bases from J, leaving 15 bases between. Germline CDR1 is ENHRY and CDR2 is SYGVKD. This receptor was obtained from a man aged 70 or older with active or convalescent COVID-19. The J gene is TRBJ1-2, the V gene TRBV10-3; perhaps TRBD1 as D (5 bases). Sequencing was carried out using peripheral blood. CDR3 in amino acids: CAISESVRGFRGYTF. The CDR3 coding sequence is TGTGCCATCAGTGAGTCAGTAAGGGGATTTCGTGGCTACACCTTC.